Below, 29 T cell receptor beta chains from the same sample are listed, as sequenced in a study of regulatory T cells in long-lasting Graves disease. Investigators prepared the TCR beta libraries by applying iRepertoire HTBI primers and Arm-PCR of CDR3 regions. Each CDR3 protein gets one entry after TCRdb re-called the multiplex PCR reads with MiXCR. The profile shows approximately 350,000 distinct CDR3 sequences, around 15% of them singletons. This sample's time point: newly diagnosed GD, antithyroid drugs for less than 3 months. RNA from PBMCs was the source of the TCR library. This sample also belongs to another study, concerning T cells in Graves' hyperthyroidism and ophthalmopathy.

The sample was peripheral blood mononuclear cells (PBMCs), taken at new diagnosis, from a patient treated with antithyroid drugs. The receptors stem from a woman under 30 with Graves disease.

The rearrangement joins TRBV4-2 to TRBJ2-7, with a tentative D call TRBD2 (6 bases). CDR3 length: 17 amino acids. Germline CDR1 and CDR2: LGHNA and YNFKEQ. V lost 1 base to trimming and J lost 3 bases, with 19 bases between them. CDR3 amino acids: CASSQVVGGGVFYEQYF. The CDR3 nucleotides read TGTGCCAGCAGCCAAGTAGTAGGCGGCGGGGTTTTCTACGAGCAGTACTTC.

This clonotype appeared many times. The gene calls are TRBV18 and TRBJ1-2; D is unresolved. This CDR3 comprises 13 residues. The germline CDR1 and CDR2 sequences are KGHSH and LQKENI. V was cut by 1 base and J by 0 bases, with 3 bases left in between. CDR3 region: CASSPQSNYGYTF. CDR3 in DNA: TGTGCCAGCTCACCACAGTCTAACTATGGCTACACCTTC.

The sample holds many counts of this clonotype. This chain connects TRBV6-1 to TRBJ2-7; tentatively, D is TRBD1 (5 bases). The germline V and J ends were trimmed by 6 bases and 2 bases, with 17 bases remaining between them. Germline V gives CDR1 MNHNS, CDR2 SASEGT. This CDR3 contains 15 residues. The CDR3 spells CASSGPDRLTYEQYF. The CDR3 DNA reads TGTGCCAGCAGCGGCCCTGACAGACTTACCTACGAGCAGTACTTC.

This clonotype was seen many times. CDR3 nucleotides: TGCGCCAGCAGCTTGACGACAGGGGGCGCGGACACTGAAGCTTTCTTT. Its translation: CASSLTTGGADTEAFF. V is TRBV5-1 and J is TRBJ1-1; 10 bases line up with TRBD1. From germline, CDR1 is SGHRS and CDR2 YFSETQ. V shed 1 base and J 3 bases; nucleotides not matched to a gene: 6. CDR3 length equals 16 residues.

The chain couples TRBV20-1 to TRBJ2-5, with 12 bases aligning to TRBD2. Losses at the gene ends were 4 bases for V and 5 bases for J; bases not matched to a gene: 8. CDR1 and CDR2 from the germline V gene are DFQATT and SNEGSKA (reference sequence). This CDR3 region has 15 residues. The CDR3 bases are TGCAGTGCTACGAGACTAGCGGGAGCGAAGGAGACCCAGTACTTC. It yields the protein CSATRLAGAKETQYF.

This clonotype came up many times. This chain joins TRBV20-1 and TRBJ2-2, with 9 nucleotides matching TRBD2. Per the germline V gene, CDR1 is DFQATT and CDR2 is SNEGSKA (reference sequence). This CDR3 spans 15 amino acids. V was clipped by 1 base and J by 2 bases; unmatched bases: 2. Written as DNA, the CDR3 is TGCAGTGCTAGAGCTAGCGGGGATAACACCGGGGAGCTGTTTTTT. Its protein product is CSARASGDNTGELFF.

V usage is TRBV9 and J usage is TRBJ1-2; 7 bases map to TRBD1. V lost 5 bases to trimming and J lost 5 bases; unmatched junction nucleotides: 12. The CDR3 covers 15 residues. Germline CDR1 and CDR2: SGDLS and YYNGEE. The CDR3 DNA is TGTGCCAGCAGTAGACCGGGGACAGCAGATTATGGCTACACCTTC. Its translation is CASSRPGTADYGYTF.

This clonotype has more than one count but fewer than ten. This sequence joins TRBV7-8 and TRBJ1-2, with 7 positions matching TRBD1. This CDR3 has 13 residues. The trim removed 5 bases at V and 7 bases at J, leaving 7 bases unmatched. Germline CDR1 reads SGHVS; CDR2 reads FQNEAQ. The CDR3 sequence: CASSPDRAAGYTF. DNA for the CDR3: TGTGCCAGCAGCCCCGACAGGGCTGCTGGCTACACCTTC.

This clonotype came up many times. This chain joins TRBV11-2 and TRBJ2-7, with D unresolved. CDR3 size: 14 residues. Trimming left V 7 bases short and J 4 bases short, with 17 bases between. Germline values: CDR1 SGHAT, CDR2 FQNNGV. CDR3 protein: CASTRTASSYEQYF. The CDR3 DNA sequence: TGTGCCAGCACCCGTACCGCTTCGTCGTACGAGCAGTACTTC.

This clonotype is a singleton in its sample. Compared with germline, one end of the junction differs, possibly owing to a read error. The chain recombines TRBV3-1 with TRBJ1-5; D ambiguous. The CDR3 runs to 13 residues. From germline, CDR1 is LGHDT and CDR2 YNNKEL (reference sequence). This CDR3 is CASSQDFNQPQNF. The CDR3 DNA sequence: TGTGCCAGCAGCCAGGACTTCAATCAGCCCCAGAATTTT.

At least ten counts were recorded for this clonotype. The J gene is TRBJ2-2, the V gene TRBV11-2, with 7 bases that match TRBD1. Germline CDR1 SGHAT, CDR2 FQNNGV. The V segment lost 4 bases and the J segment 2 bases; nucleotides outside the gene matches: 10. The CDR3 has 17 residues. In nucleotides, the CDR3 is TGTGCCAGCAGCTCGGCGTCTAGGGGGCCAAACACCGGGGAGCTGTTTTTT. Translated: CASSSASRGPNTGELFF.

This clonotype appeared many times. The chain links TRBV28 to TRBJ2-6, with D maybe TRBD2 (5 bases). This CDR3 has 15 residues. Germline CDR1 and CDR2: MDHEN and SYDVKM. Deletions cut 2 bases from V and 3 bases from J, with 8 bases between. CDR3 protein: CASSLGGNGANVLTF. CDR3 bases: TGTGCCAGCAGTTTAGGAGGCAATGGGGCCAACGTCCTGACTTTC.

This clonotype was counted at least ten times. The genes are TRBV28 and TRBJ1-2; unclear D gene. Germline lookup yields CDR1 MDHEN and CDR2 SYDVKM. The CDR3 totals 13 residues. The V end was cut by 6 bases, the J end by 7 bases, with 15 bases between. CDR3: CASSPLDGPGYTF. DNA for the CDR3: TGTGCCAGCAGCCCTCTCGACGGCCCTGGCTACACCTTC.

This chain uses TRBV10-2 with TRBJ2-3; 7 positions match TRBD2. Matching the DNA end better, TRBJ2-5 makes the J call doubtful. This CDR3 comprises 14 residues. CDR1 is WSHSY and CDR2 is SAAADI in the germline V gene. CDR3 bases: TGCGCCAGCAGTGCAAACGGGAGGAGTGAGACCCAGTACTTC. The encoded protein is CASSANGRSETQYF.

The gene calls are TRBV19 and TRBJ2-7, with a weak D call TRBD1 (5 bases). V dropped 3 bases and J dropped 3 bases, with 9 bases sitting between them. CDR1 is LNHDA, CDR2 SQIVND, per germline (reference sequence). The CDR3 has 13 amino acids. The CDR3 protein is CASSIKDSYEQYF. The CDR3 region has the DNA TGTGCCAGTAGTATCAAAGACAGCTACGAGCAGTACTTC.

The chain joins TRBV9 to TRBJ1-3; D is uncertain. The CDR3 is made up of 14 amino acids. The V gene's germline CDR1 is SGDLS and CDR2 YYNGEE. Between the trimmed V and J ends, which lost 1 base and 2 bases, there was a span of 7 bases. The CDR3, as DNA: TGTGCCAGCAGCGTACGATCGACTGGAAACACCATATATTTT. This codes for CASSVRSTGNTIYF.

The V call is TRBV5-4, the J call TRBJ2-1, with D unclear. The CDR3 length is 19 residues. Between the trimmed V and J ends, which lost 4 bases and 3 bases, there was a span of 26 bases. Germline-derived CDR1 and CDR2 are SGHNT and YYREEE (reference sequence). The CDR3 region is CASSPLLMGSASFYNEQFF. In DNA form, the CDR3 reads TGTGCCAGCAGCCCACTTCTCATGGGTTCTGCGAGCTTCTACAATGAGCAGTTCTTC.

A single count supports this clonotype. The chain recombines TRBV5-1 with TRBJ2-2; D possibly corresponds to TRBD1 (6 bases). The germline V gene encodes CDR1 SGHRS and CDR2 YFSETQ. V was cut by 4 bases and J by 1 base, with 11 bases left in between. CDR3 size: 15 residues. CDR3 bases: TGCGCCAGCAGCCAGCTGGACAGGAACACCGGGGAGCTGTTTTTT. Its protein is CASSQLDRNTGELFF.

The V call is TRBV6-1, the J call TRBJ2-7; possible D gene TRBD1, 5 bases. The CDR3 length is 15 residues. Germline loops: CDR1 MNHNS, CDR2 SASEGT. The germline V and J ends were trimmed by 4 bases and 5 bases, with 18 bases remaining between them. The CDR3 DNA follows: TGTGCCAGCAGTGGACTGACAGAGCTCCAGGACGAGCAGTACTTC. Its protein is CASSGLTELQDEQYF.

This clonotype was found a few times. The V and J genes are TRBV14 and TRBJ2-1; TRBD2 agrees at 13 bases. The CDR3 sequence is 21 residues long. The germline V gene has CDR1 SGHDN and CDR2 FVKESK. V was clipped by 0 bases and J by 4 bases; unmatched bases: 15. CDR3 sequence (DNA): TGTGCCAGCAGCCAAGATAAGGGGGGACTAGCGGGAAGTGTGGGGTACAATGAGCAGTTCTTC. Protein product: CASSQDKGGLAGSVGYNEQFF.

This clonotype occurred a few times. The gene calls are TRBV6-4 and TRBJ2-1; TRBD2 matches 11 bases. V shed 3 bases and J 9 bases; nucleotides not matched to a gene: 4. There are 14 residues in the CDR3. Germline lookup yields CDR1 MRHNA and CDR2 SNTAGT. Here the CDR3 reads CASSESSGGTEQFF. The CDR3 DNA follows: TGTGCCAGCAGTGAGTCTAGCGGGGGGACTGAGCAGTTCTTC.

At least ten counts were recorded for this clonotype. The rearrangement joins TRBV3-1 to TRBJ2-1; D uncertain. Germline loops: CDR1 LGHDT, CDR2 YNNKEL (reference sequence). Trimming took 0 bases from V and 4 from J, leaving 7 bases between them. The CDR3 runs to 14 residues. The CDR3 region has the DNA TGTGCCAGCAGCCAAGATAGACTTTACAATGAGCAGTTCTTC. This gives the protein CASSQDRLYNEQFF.

DNA for the CDR3: TGTGCCAGCACCCAAGGGAAGGGAGGCACTGGAAACACCATATATTTT. It codes for CASTQGKGGTGNTIYF. V and J are TRBV12-3 or TRBV12-4 and TRBJ1-3; no reliable D call. V dropped 7 bases and J dropped 2 bases, with 18 bases sitting between them. The CDR3 runs to 16 residues.

At least ten counts were recorded for this clonotype. The chain joins TRBV28 to TRBJ2-1, with D possibly being TRBD1 (6 bases). The CDR3 has 11 amino acids. Germline V CDR1 and CDR2: MDHEN, SYDVKM. V was trimmed by 5 bases and J by 15 bases, leaving 14 bases between them. CDR3: CASSVSGEGFF. CDR3 in DNA: TGTGCCAGCAGTGTCTCAGGGGAAGGGTTCTTC.

In its sample, this clonotype was seen many times. The chain joins TRBV28 to TRBJ2-5; the match to TRBD2 covers 8 bases. The CDR3 length is 16 residues. In germline, CDR1 is MDHEN, CDR2 SYDVKM. The J segment lost 4 bases and the V segment lost 2 bases, leaving 9 bases of the junction unmatched. The CDR3 sequence: CASSLTGGSKGETQYF. The CDR3 coding sequence is TGTGCCAGCAGTTTAACGGGGGGGAGTAAGGGAGAGACCCAGTACTTC.

This clonotype has only a few counts. The chain combines TRBV15 with TRBJ1-1, with D unclear. The CDR3 has 13 amino acids. V was trimmed by 1 base and J by 4 bases, leaving 7 bases between them. Germline V gene data show CDR1 as LNHNV and CDR2 as YYDKDF (reference sequence). Here the CDR3 reads CATSRVLITEAFF. As DNA, the CDR3 is TGTGCCACCAGCAGAGTGTTAATCACTGAAGCTTTCTTT. The variable domain in full, completed from reference TRBV15 and TRBJ1-1, reads DAMVIQNPRYQVTQFGKPVTLSCSQTLNHNVMYWYQQKSSQAPKLLFHYYDKDFNNEADTPDNFQSRRPNTSFCFLDIRSPGLGDTAMYLCATSRVLITEAFFGQGTRLTVV.

This clonotype was seen at least ten times. The chain couples TRBV20-1 to TRBJ2-7; a possible D gene is TRBD1 (6 bases). Germline V gene data show CDR1 as DFQATT and CDR2 as SNEGSKA (reference sequence). V was clipped by 3 bases and J by 0 bases, with 21 bases between them. CDR3 size: 17 residues. This CDR3 reads CSASPRDGGANSYEQYF. The CDR3 DNA sequence: TGCAGTGCTAGTCCTAGGGATGGGGGCGCGAACTCCTACGAGCAGTACTTC.

This clonotype was counted ten times or more. The genes are TRBV2 and TRBJ1-1, with D perhaps TRBD1 (5 bases). Germline CDR1 is SNHLY and CDR2 is FYNNEI. V was trimmed by 7 bases and J by 6 bases, leaving 21 bases between them. The CDR3 has 15 residues. The CDR3 region has the DNA TGTGCCAGCACACCGGGACGGACTTTTCTGGCTGAAGCTTTCTTT. This translates into CASTPGRTFLAEAFF.

This clonotype was counted ten times or more. This chain joins TRBV28 and TRBJ1-2, with unresolved D. The germline CDR1 and CDR2 sequences are MDHEN and SYDVKM. Trimming cost V 7 bases and J 4 bases, with 10 bases left between them. This CDR3 is 12 amino acids long. The CDR3 DNA sequence: TGTGCCAGCAAGAGGAACAGCTATGGCTACACCTTC. Amino acid sequence: CASKRNSYGYTF.